The 13 T cell receptor beta chains reported below all come from one sample, sequenced in a study of T cells in women clearing cervical HPV infection. Sequencing was performed with immunoSEQ multiplex PCR; in TCRdb, only in-frame clones are kept and a portion is missing. The sample data list 25,000 to 35,000 clones. Sequencing input: blood buffy coat. Receptors originate from a woman between 18 and 70 years old with a cervical HPV16 infection that either progressed to CIN3+ or cleared (not recorded which).

Of note for this clone: The read falls 3 residues short of the CDR3 end, and the missing part is taken from the germline J gene. The chain is built from TRBV4-1 and TRBJ2-7, with 9 nucleotides matching TRBD1. Unmatched junction bases numbered 6, after V lost 0 bases and J lost 3 bases. The CDR3 is 16 amino acids. CDR1 is MGHRA, CDR2 YSYEKL, per germline. Here the CDR3 reads CASSQEGGTGFYEQYF. The part of the CDR3 DNA that was read is TGCGCCAGCAGCCAAGAGGGGGGGACAGGGTTCTACGAG.

About this clone: The observed sequence ends 3 residues before the CDR3 terminus, with the missing tail filled in from the germline J gene. This chain joins TRBV10-2 and TRBJ2-3, with D maybe TRBD2 (7 bases). Trimming cost V 8 bases and J 6 bases, with 15 bases left between them. The CDR3 spans 13 residues. Germline V gene lookup returns CDR1 WSHSY and CDR2 SAAADI. CDR3: CASLPGGFDTQYF. The covered CDR3 bases are TGCGCCAGCCTGCCGGGGGGCTTCGATACG.

Comment on this clone: The read terminates 3 residues before the CDR3 end, so the remaining end is supplied by the germline J gene. The chain couples TRBV5-1 to TRBJ2-7; D remains ambiguous. CDR3 length: 12 residues. V was shortened by 0 bases and J by 6 bases, with 7 bases between the two germline ends. Germline V lookup: CDR1 SGHRS, CDR2 YFSETQ. CDR3 DNA (partial): TGCGCCAGCAGCTTGGAAGGGCGCGAG. It codes for CASSLEGRE. The whole CDR3 sequence is CASSLEGREQYF.

Concerning this clone itself: The read ends 3 residues before the CDR3 terminus; that terminus is restored from the germline J gene. The J gene is TRBJ2-7, the V gene TRBV5-1, with 7 bases aligning to TRBD2. Germline V gives CDR1 SGHRS, CDR2 YFSETQ. Trimming removed 2 bases from V and 5 bases from J; junction bases left unmatched: 10. The CDR3 sequence is 15 residues long. CDR3 sequence reads: CASSLGRGMVDEQYF. The CDR3 bases that were read are TGCGCCAGCAGCTTAGGGCGGGGGATGGTGGACGAG.

Details on this clone: The read stops 3 residues short of the end of the CDR3; the missing end is completed from the germline J gene. The chain has TRBV7-9 and TRBJ1-5, with D possibly TRBD1 on 6 matching bases. The CDR3 covers 15 residues. Trimming cost V 6 bases and J 6 bases, with 18 bases left between them. CDR1 is SEHNR, CDR2 FQNEAQ, per germline (reference sequence). Here the CDR3 reads CASSSGAIDSQPQHF. Partial CDR3 DNA: TGTGCCAGCAGTTCAGGGGCGATCGATAGTCAGCCC.

Notes on this clone: With the read ending 3 residues before the CDR3 end, the germline J gene is used to fill in that end. This rearrangement joins TRBV6-4 to TRBJ2-2; possibly TRBD1 or TRBD2 for D (5 bases each). V dropped 8 bases and J dropped 3 bases, with 13 bases sitting between them. Germline loops: CDR1 MRHNA, CDR2 SNTAGT. The CDR3 length is 14 residues. The CDR3 loop is CASGNRGDTGELFF. Incomplete CDR3 DNA: TGTGCCAGCGGTAATAGAGGGGACACCGGGGAG.

Worth noting for this clone: The read finishes 3 residues shy of the CDR3 end, and the germline J gene is used to complete it. V gene TRBV5-6 combines with J gene TRBJ1-3, with 8 bases aligning to TRBD1. The CDR3 is made up of 15 amino acids. With 0 bases clipped from V and 5 bases from J, the junction kept 4 bases outside the gene matches. In germline, CDR1 is SGHDT, CDR2 YYEEEE. The covered CDR3 bases are TGTGCCAGCAGCTTGGACAGGGGGAGAAGAAACACC. It codes for CASSLDRGRRNT. The entire CDR3 protein reads CASSLDRGRRNTIYF.

Concerning this clone: The CDR3 end is not reached by the read, which stops 3 residues before it; the germline J gene fills it in. V gene TRBV5-8 combines with J gene TRBJ2-5; tentative D call: TRBD1 (6 bases). The CDR3 spans 13 residues. V was clipped by 6 bases and J by 0 bases, with 9 bases between them. Germline-derived CDR1 and CDR2 are SGHTS and YDEGEE. The sequenced CDR3 bases are TGTGCCAGCACCCACAGGGACCAAGAGACC. As protein: CASTHRDQET. The CDR3 in full is CASTHRDQETQYF.

With respect to this clone: The sequence runs out 3 residues before the end of the CDR3; the remainder is reconstructed from the germline J gene. V usage is TRBV20-1 and J usage is TRBJ1-6; possibly TRBD1 for D (5 bases). CDR3 length equals 17 residues. CDR1 is DFQATT and CDR2 is SNEGSKA in the germline V gene (reference sequence). V gave up 1 base and J gave up 6 bases, with 19 bases separating them. CDR3 sequence reads: CSARAGGKRGGNSPLHF. Incomplete CDR3 DNA: TGCAGTGCTAGAGCAGGTGGCAAGCGGGGCGGTAATTCACCC.

Worth noting for this clone: The read ends 3 residues before the CDR3 terminus; that terminus is restored from the germline J gene. This rearrangement joins TRBV7-3 to TRBJ2-2; 14 positions match TRBD2. CDR1 is SGHTA, CDR2 FQGTGA, per germline. The CDR3 runs 17 residues. V was clipped by 4 bases and J by 6 bases; unmatched bases: 7. The CDR3 sequence: CASSSTGLAGGSGELFF. The sequenced CDR3 bases are TGTGCCAGCAGCTCCACAGGACTAGCGGGGGGTTCCGGGGAG.

Comments on this clone: The read gets to within 3 residues of the CDR3 end, and the germline J gene fills in the rest. The J gene is TRBJ2-3, the V gene TRBV6-1, with TRBD2 matching over 8 bases. Trimming took 0 bases from V and 4 from J; bases not matched to a gene: 3. This CDR3 spans 15 amino acids. CDR1 is MNHNS and CDR2 is SASEGT in the germline V gene. The CDR3 region is CASSEATGGADTQYF. The CDR3 bases that were read are TGTGCCAGCAGTGAAGCGACCGGGGGGGCAGATACG.

Remarks on this clone: The read falls 3 residues short of the CDR3 end, and the missing part is taken from the germline J gene. This chain uses TRBV7-2 with TRBJ1-1, with D maybe TRBD1 (5 bases). Looked up from germline, CDR1 is SGHTA and CDR2 is FQGNSA. V was cut by 5 bases and J by 4 bases, with 17 bases left in between. This CDR3 has 15 residues. The CDR3 sequence: CASSLFTGWSTEAFF. The CDR3 DNA, read in part, is TGTGCCAGCAGCCTATTCACAGGATGGAGCACTGAA.

Of note for this clone: The CDR3 goes on 3 residues after the read ends, and that part is filled in from the germline J gene. The rearrangement joins TRBV4-1 to TRBJ1-2, with TRBD1 as a possible D gene (6 bases). The CDR3 is 17 residues long. Germline V CDR1 and CDR2: MGHRA, YSYEKL. V was clipped by 0 bases and J by 2 bases, with 16 bases between them. CDR3 region: CASSQDINAGANYGYTF. The part of the CDR3 DNA that was read is TGCGCCAGCAGCCAAGATATCAACGCGGGGGCGAACTATGGC.